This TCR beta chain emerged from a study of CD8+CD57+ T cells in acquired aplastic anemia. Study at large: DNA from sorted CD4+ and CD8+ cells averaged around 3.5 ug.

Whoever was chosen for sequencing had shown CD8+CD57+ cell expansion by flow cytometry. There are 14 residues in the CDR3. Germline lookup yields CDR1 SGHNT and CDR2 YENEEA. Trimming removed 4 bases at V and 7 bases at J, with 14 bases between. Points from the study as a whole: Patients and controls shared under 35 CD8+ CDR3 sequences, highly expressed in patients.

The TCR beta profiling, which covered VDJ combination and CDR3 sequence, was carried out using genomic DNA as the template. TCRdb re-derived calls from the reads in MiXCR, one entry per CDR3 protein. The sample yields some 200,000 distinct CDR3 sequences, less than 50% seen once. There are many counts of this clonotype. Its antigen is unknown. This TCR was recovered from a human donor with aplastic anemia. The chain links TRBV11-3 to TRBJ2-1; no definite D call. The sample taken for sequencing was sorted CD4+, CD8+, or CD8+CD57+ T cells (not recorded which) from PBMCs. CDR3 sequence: CASSSPTSENEQFF. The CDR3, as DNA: TGTGCCAGCAGCTCCCCTACCTCTGAGAATGAGCAGTTCTTC.